This T cell receptor beta chain emerged from a study of regulatory T cells in long-lasting Graves disease. Time point reported: newly diagnosed GD, antithyroid drugs for less than 3 months. Preparation of the TCR library used RNA extracted from PBMCs. Arm-PCR of CDR3 regions and iRepertoire HTBI primers were used to build TCR beta libraries. TCRdb re-analysed the multiplex PCR reads in MiXCR, keeping a single row per CDR3 protein. The profile covers about 450,000 distinct CDR3 sequences, with 14% appearing a single time and about 15% taken by the ten largest. This clonotype showed up just once. Just one base apart from a much larger clone, this may be a read error. Germline V gene sequence: CDR1 SGHTA, CDR2 FQGTGA. The CDR3 sequence is 13 residues long. The V gene lost 6 bases and the J gene lost 7 bases, with 12 bases spanning the gap. The same data also went into a second study, on T cells in Graves' hyperthyroidism and ophthalmopathy.

V usage is TRBV7-3 and J usage is TRBJ2-2; D call uncertain. This sample comprised peripheral blood mononuclear cells (PBMCs), obtained at new diagnosis, from a patient treated with antithyroid drugs. The origin of this receptor is a woman in her forties or fifties with Graves disease. The CDR3, as DNA: TGTGCCAGCAGGCCGACCTCGAACGGGGAGCTGTTTTTT. Encoded protein: CASRPTSNGELFF.